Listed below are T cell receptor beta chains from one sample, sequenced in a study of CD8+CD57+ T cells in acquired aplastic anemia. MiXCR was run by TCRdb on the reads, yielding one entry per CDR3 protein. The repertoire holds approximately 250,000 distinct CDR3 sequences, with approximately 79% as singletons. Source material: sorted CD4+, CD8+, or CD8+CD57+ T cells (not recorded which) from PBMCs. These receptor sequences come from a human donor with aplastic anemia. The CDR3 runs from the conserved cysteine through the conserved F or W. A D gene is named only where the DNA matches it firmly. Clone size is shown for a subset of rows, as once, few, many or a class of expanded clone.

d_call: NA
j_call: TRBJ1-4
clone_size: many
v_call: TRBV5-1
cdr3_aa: CASSLDGATNEKLFF
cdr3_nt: TGCGCCAGCAGCTTAGACGGAGCAACTAATGAAAAACTGTTTTTT

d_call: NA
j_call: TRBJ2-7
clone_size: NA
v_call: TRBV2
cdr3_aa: CASSLVDGRADEQF
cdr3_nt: TGTGCCAGCAGCTTAGTCGACGGAAGGGCGGATGAGCAGTTC

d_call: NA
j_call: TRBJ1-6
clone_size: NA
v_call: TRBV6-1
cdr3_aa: CASSEIRSWGLRNSPLHF
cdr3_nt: TGTGCCAGCAGTGAAATTAGATCATGGGGCTTACGGAATTCACCCCTCCACTTT

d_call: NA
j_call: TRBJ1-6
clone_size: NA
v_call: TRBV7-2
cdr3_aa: CASSFQGLGSPLHF
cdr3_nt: TGTGCCAGCAGCTTCCAGGGGTTAGGTTCACCCCTCCACTTT

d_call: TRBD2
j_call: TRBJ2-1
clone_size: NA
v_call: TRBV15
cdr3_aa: CAFRRGGGQDAQFF
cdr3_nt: TGTGCCTTCAGAAGAGGCGGGGGGCAAGATGCCCAGTTCTTC

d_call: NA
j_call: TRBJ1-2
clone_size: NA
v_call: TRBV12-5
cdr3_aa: CASGLGVYGHTF
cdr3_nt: TGTGCTAGTGGTTTGGGGGTCTATGGCCACACCTTT

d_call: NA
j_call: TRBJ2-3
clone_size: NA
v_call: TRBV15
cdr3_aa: CATSLAADQETQYF
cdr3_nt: TGTGCCACCAGCTTAGCGGCAGACCAAGAGACCCAGTACTTT

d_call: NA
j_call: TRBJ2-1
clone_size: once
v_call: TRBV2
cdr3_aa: CASRQGLAGRQSF
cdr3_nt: TGTGCCAGCAGACAGGGACTCGCGGGTAGGCAGTCCTTC

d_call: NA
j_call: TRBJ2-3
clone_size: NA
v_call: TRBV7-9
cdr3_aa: CASSFAGSGGTQYF
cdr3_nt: TGTGCCAGCAGCTTTGCGGGAAGCGGCGGGACGCAGTATTTT

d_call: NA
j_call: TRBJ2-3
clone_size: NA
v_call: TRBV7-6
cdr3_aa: CASTLARGPDAANF
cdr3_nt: TGTGCCAGCACCCTAGCGAGGGGTCCCGATGCGGCCAATTTT

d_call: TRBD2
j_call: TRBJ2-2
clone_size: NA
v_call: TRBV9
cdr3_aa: CASSGETSGIDTLFF
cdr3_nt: TGTGCCAGCAGCGGTGAGACTAGCGGAATCGATACGCTGTTTTTT

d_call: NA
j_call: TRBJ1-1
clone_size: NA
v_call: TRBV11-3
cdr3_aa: CTSSVGTQGNTEAFF
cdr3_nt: TGTACCAGCAGCGTTGGGACACAGGGGAACACTGAAGCTTTCTTT

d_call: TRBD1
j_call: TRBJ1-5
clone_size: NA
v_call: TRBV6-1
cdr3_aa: CASSDRDRGGGAFAQPQHF
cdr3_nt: TGTGCCAGCAGTGACAGGGACAGGGGGGGGGGAGCATTCGCTCAGCCCCAGCATTTT

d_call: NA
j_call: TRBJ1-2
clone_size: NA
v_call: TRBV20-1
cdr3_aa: CSARGEANYDTF
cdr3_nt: TGCAGTGCTAGGGGGGAGGCGAATTACGACACCTTC

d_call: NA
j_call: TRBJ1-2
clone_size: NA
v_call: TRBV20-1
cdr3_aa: CSATRGERGYTF
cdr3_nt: TGCAGTGCTACCCGGGGCGAGCGTGGCTACACCTTC

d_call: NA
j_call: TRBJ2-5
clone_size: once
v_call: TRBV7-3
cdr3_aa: CASSRRGEQEKHYF
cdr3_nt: TGTGCCAGCAGCAGACGGGGCGAGCAAGAGAAACACTACTTC

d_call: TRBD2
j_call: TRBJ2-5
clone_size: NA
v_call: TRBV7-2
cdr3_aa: CASSLPLAEGQETQYF
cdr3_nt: TGTGCCAGCAGCTTGCCCCTAGCGGAAGGGCAAGAGACCCAGTACTTC

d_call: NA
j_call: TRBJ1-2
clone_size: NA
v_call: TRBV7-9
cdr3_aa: CASSSRERGLAYGYTF
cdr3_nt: TGTGCCAGCAGCTCACGGGAAAGGGGCTTGGCGTATGGCTACACCTTC

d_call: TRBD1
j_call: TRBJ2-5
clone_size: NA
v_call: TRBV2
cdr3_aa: CASGRGGTDTQYFF
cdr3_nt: TGTGCCAGCGGGAGAGGGGGCACAGATACGCAGTATTTTTTC

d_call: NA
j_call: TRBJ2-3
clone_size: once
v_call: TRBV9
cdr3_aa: CASSEGGDPKDDF
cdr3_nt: TGTGCCAGCAGCGAAGGAGGGGACCCGAAGGATGACTTT

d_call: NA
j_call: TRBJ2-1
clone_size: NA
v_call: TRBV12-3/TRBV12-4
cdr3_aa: CASRQGSEQFF
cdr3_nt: TGTGCCAGCAGACAGGGTAGTGAGCAGTTCTTC

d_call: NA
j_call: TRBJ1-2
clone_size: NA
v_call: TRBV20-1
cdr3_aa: CSARQGDNYGYTF
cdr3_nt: TGCAGTGCTAGACAGGGAGACAACTATGGCTACACCTTC

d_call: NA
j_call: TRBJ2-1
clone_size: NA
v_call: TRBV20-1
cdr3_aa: CSARGLEATYEQFF
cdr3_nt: TGCAGTGCTAGAGGACTAGAAGCTACCTACGAGCAGTTCTTC

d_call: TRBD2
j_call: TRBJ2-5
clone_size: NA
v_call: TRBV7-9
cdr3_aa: CASILAGGGDTQYF
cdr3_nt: TGTGCCAGCATCTTAGCGGGAGGGGGGGATACCCAGTACTTC

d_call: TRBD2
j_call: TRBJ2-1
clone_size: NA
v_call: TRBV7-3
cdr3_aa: CASSSSGSWGENLF
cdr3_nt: TGTGCCAGCAGTTCTAGCGGCTCTTGGGGTGAGAACCTCTTC

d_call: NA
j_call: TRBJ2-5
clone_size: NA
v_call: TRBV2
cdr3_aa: CASRFGGTETQYF
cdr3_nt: TGTGCCAGCAGGTTCGGAGGGACAGAGACCCAGTACTTC

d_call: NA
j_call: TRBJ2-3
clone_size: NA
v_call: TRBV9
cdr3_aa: CASSHGGGGSEAEYF
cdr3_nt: TGTGCCAGCAGCCACGGGGGCGGCGGGAGTGAGGCGGAGTATTTT

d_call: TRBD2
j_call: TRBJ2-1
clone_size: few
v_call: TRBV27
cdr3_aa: CASSLMGLAGSLSF
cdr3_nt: TGTGCCAGCAGTTTAATGGGACTAGCGGGAAGTCTGTCCTTC

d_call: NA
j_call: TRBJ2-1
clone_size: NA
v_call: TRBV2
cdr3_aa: CASAPDGNNEQFF
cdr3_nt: TGTGCCAGCGCCCCCGACGGAAACAATGAGCAGTTCTTC

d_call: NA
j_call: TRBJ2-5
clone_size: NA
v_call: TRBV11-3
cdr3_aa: CASSQDPKSGGETQYF
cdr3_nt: TGTGCCAGCAGCCAAGATCCAAAGAGCGGTGGGGAGACCCAGTACTTC

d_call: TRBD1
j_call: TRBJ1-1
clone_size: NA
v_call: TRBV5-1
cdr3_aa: CASSFDRGRANTEAFF
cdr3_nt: TGCGCCAGCAGCTTCGACAGGGGGAGGGCGAACACTGAAGCTTTCTTT

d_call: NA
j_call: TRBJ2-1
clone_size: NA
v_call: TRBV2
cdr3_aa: CASSGVGGADRDAQFF
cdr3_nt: TGTGCCAGCAGCGGGGTGGGGGGGGCCGACCGTGATGCGCAGTTCTTC

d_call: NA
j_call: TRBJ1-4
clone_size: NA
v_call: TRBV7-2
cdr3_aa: CASSFGGCNETLFF
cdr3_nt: TGCGCCAGCAGCTTTGGGGGGTGTAATGAAACGCTGTTTTTT

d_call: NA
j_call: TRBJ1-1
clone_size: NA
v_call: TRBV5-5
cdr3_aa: CASSLPDRVNTEAFF
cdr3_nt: TGTGCCAGCAGCCTCCCCGACCGCGTGAACACTGAAGCTTTCTTT

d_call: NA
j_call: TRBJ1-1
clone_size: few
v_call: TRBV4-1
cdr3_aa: CASSQEGLAGPLNTEAFF
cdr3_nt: TGCGCCAGCAGCCAAGAGGGACTAGCGGGCCCTTTGAACACTGAAGCTTTCTTT

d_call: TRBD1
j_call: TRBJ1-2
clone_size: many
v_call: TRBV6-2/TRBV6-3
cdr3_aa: CASSSGGGDGYTF
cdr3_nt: TGTGCCAGCAGCTCAGGGGGCGGTGATGGCTACACCTTC

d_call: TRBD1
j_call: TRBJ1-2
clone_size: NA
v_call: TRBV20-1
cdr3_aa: CSASDRASYGYTF
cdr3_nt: TGCAGTGCTAGTGACAGGGCGTCCTATGGCTACACCTTC

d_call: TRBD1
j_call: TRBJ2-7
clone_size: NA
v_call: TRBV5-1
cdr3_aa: CASSFGDRGYEQYF
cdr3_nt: TGCGCCAGCAGCTTTGGAGACAGGGGGTACGAGCAGTACTTC

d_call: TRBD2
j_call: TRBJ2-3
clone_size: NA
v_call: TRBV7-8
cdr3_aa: CASLLAGGFADTQYF
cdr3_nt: TGTGCCAGCTTACTAGCGGGGGGTTTTGCAGATACGCAGTATTTT

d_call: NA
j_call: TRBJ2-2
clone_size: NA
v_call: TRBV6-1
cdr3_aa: CASSVSNTGELFF
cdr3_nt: TGTGCCAGCAGTGTATCGAACACCGGGGAGCTGTTTTTT

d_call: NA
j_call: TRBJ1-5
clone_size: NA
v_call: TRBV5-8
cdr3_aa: CASSSQGSNQPQHF
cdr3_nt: TGTGCCAGCAGCTCTCAGGGGAGCAATCAGCCCCAGCATTTT

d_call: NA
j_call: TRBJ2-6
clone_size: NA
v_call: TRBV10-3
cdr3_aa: CASRRPGANVLTF
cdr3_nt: TGTGCCAGCAGGAGACCTGGGGCCAACGTCCTGACTTTC

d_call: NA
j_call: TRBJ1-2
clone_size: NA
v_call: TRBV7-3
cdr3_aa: CASSLEANGLVHGYTF
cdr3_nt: TGTGCCAGCAGCTTAGAGGCCAACGGGCTCGTACATGGATACACCTTC

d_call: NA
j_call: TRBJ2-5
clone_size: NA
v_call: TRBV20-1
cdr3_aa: CSARGAAFETQYF
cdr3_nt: TGCAGTGCTAGGGGAGCGGCGTTTGAGACCCAGTACTTC

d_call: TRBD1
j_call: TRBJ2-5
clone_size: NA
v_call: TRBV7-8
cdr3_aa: CASSFHPDGTGEETQYF
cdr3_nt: TGTGCCAGCAGCTTTCATCCAGACGGGACAGGGGAAGAGACCCAGTACTTC

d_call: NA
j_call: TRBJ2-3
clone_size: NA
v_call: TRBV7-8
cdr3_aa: CASSFPADATTQSF
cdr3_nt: TGTGCCAGCAGCTTTCCTGCAGACGCGACAACCCAGTCTTTT

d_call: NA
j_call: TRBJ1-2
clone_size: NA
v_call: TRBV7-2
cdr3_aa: CASSLRGGAYYYCYTF
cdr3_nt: NA

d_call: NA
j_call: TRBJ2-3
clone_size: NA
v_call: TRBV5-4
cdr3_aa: CASSFTNSRGTDTQYF
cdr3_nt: TGTGCCAGCAGCTTTACTAACTCCAGGGGCACAGATACGCAGTATTTT